This is a list of T cell receptor beta chains from one sample in a study of OX40 agonist ivuxolimab in advanced cancers. Here immunoSEQ multiplex PCR was the method, and the copy in TCRdb shows in-frame clones only, minus some. This table has some 63,000 clones, more than 70% appearing once. Sequencing was performed on CD4+ or CD8+ T cells sorted from blood, taken in a trial of the OX40 agonist ivuxolimab. Every receptor here comes from an adult with an advanced solid tumor such as melanoma, head and neck, liver or kidney cancer. The CDR3 runs from the conserved cysteine through the conserved F or W. Each record gives: clone size, J gene, D gene, V gene, CDR3 length, CDR3 DNA, CDR3 protein. The D gene is left open where the match is weak. The size of a clone is reported for some rows only, either as once, few or many, or as a class for expanded clones.

abundance: once
j_gene: TRBJ1-1
d_gene: TRBD1
v_gene: TRBV25-1
len: 17
CDR3nt: TGTGCCAGCAGTGAATCCCAGACAGGGGGCATGAACACTGAAGCTTTCTTT
CDR3aa: CASSESQTGGMNTEAFF

abundance: -
j_gene: TRBJ1-6
d_gene: -
v_gene: TRBV21-1
len: 12
CDR3nt: TGTGCCAGCAGCGACGACCCCTTTTCCCTCCACTTT
CDR3aa: CASSDDPFSLHF

abundance: -
j_gene: TRBJ2-4
d_gene: TRBD1
v_gene: TRBV5-5
len: 14
CDR3nt: TGTGCCAGCAGCTTGACCAGGGGGCAAAACATTCAGTACTTC
CDR3aa: CASSLTRGQNIQYF

abundance: -
j_gene: TRBJ1-3
d_gene: -
v_gene: TRBV19
len: 15
CDR3nt: TGTGCCAGTAGTATGAAAGCCTTCACCGGAAACACCATATATTTT
CDR3aa: CASSMKAFTGNTIYF

abundance: -
j_gene: TRBJ2-5
d_gene: -
v_gene: TRBV4-3
len: 15
CDR3nt: TGCGCCAGCAGCCAAGATATTAGCGGAAAAGAGACCCAGTACTTC
CDR3aa: CASSQDISGKETQYF

abundance: -
j_gene: TRBJ1-1
d_gene: -
v_gene: TRBV7-2
len: 13
CDR3nt: TGTGCCAGCAGCCCTAGGGAGCTCACTGAAGCTTTCTTT
CDR3aa: CASSPRELTEAFF

abundance: -
j_gene: TRBJ2-7
d_gene: TRBD2
v_gene: TRBV10-3
len: 14
CDR3nt: TGTGCCATCAGCGTAGCGGGAGGCACCTACGAGCAGTACTTC
CDR3aa: CAISVAGGTYEQYF

abundance: few
j_gene: TRBJ1-6
d_gene: -
v_gene: TRBV6-5
len: 15
CDR3nt: TGTGCCAGCAGCGGGACGCGCTCCGCAGGTTCACCCCTCCACTTT
CDR3aa: CASSGTRSAGSPLHF

abundance: -
j_gene: TRBJ2-5
d_gene: -
v_gene: TRBV18
len: 13
CDR3nt: TGTGCCAGCTCGGGCAGGGGAGTTGAGACCCAGTACTTC
CDR3aa: CASSGRGVETQYF

abundance: -
j_gene: TRBJ2-7
d_gene: -
v_gene: TRBV20-1
len: 11
CDR3nt: TGCAGTGCGCGGGGGCTGTTCGAGCAGTACTTC
CDR3aa: CSARGLFEQYF

abundance: once
j_gene: TRBJ2-7
d_gene: -
v_gene: TRBV6-5
len: 12
CDR3nt: TGTGCCAGCAGTAGAGGGGGCTACGAGCAGTACTTC
CDR3aa: CASSRGGYEQYF

abundance: once
j_gene: TRBJ2-7
d_gene: TRBD1
v_gene: TRBV7-9
len: 16
CDR3nt: TGTGCCAGCAGCTTGCCACCGGGACAGGGGGCAGGCGAGCAGTACTTC
CDR3aa: CASSLPPGQGAGEQYF

abundance: -
j_gene: TRBJ2-3
d_gene: -
v_gene: TRBV5-5
len: 16
CDR3nt: TGTGCCAGCAGCTTGATAATTTCCGGAACCACAGATACGCAGTATTTT
CDR3aa: CASSLIISGTTDTQYF

abundance: -
j_gene: TRBJ2-1
d_gene: -
v_gene: TRBV27
len: 15
CDR3nt: TGTGCCAGCAGTCCCTCAACTTCCCCGAATAATGAGCAGTTCTTC
CDR3aa: CASSPSTSPNNEQFF

abundance: -
j_gene: TRBJ1-1
d_gene: -
v_gene: TRBV7-9
len: 14
CDR3nt: TGTGCCAGCAGCTTAAATGGACAGAACACTGAAGCTTTCTTT
CDR3aa: CASSLNGQNTEAFF

abundance: few
j_gene: TRBJ1-2
d_gene: -
v_gene: TRBV7-9
len: 15
CDR3nt: TGTGCCAGCAGTTCCCGGGCCAGCTTGGAGGGAGGCTACACCTTC
CDR3aa: CASSSRASLEGGYTF

abundance: -
j_gene: TRBJ2-1
d_gene: -
v_gene: TRBV9
len: 13
CDR3nt: TGTGCCAGCAGCGTAGCTGCTGTCAATGAGCAGTTCTTC
CDR3aa: CASSVAAVNEQFF

abundance: -
j_gene: TRBJ1-3
d_gene: -
v_gene: TRBV18
len: 16
CDR3nt: TGTGCCAGCTCACCACGATTACAGGGATCTGGAAACACCATATATTTT
CDR3aa: CASSPRLQGSGNTIYF

abundance: -
j_gene: TRBJ1-3
d_gene: TRBD1
v_gene: TRBV9
len: 17
CDR3nt: TGTGCCAGCAGCCTCGGGACAGTAGGATCCTCTGGAAACACCATATATTTT
CDR3aa: CASSLGTVGSSGNTIYF

abundance: -
j_gene: TRBJ1-2
d_gene: -
v_gene: TRBV5-6
len: 13
CDR3nt: TGTGCCAGCAGCTTGTCCGGAGTGGGGGGCTACACCTTC
CDR3aa: CASSLSGVGGYTF

abundance: -
j_gene: TRBJ1-3
d_gene: -
v_gene: TRBV9
len: 14
CDR3nt: TGTGCCAGCAGCGGGGGTGGGATCGGAAACACCATATATTTT
CDR3aa: CASSGGGIGNTIYF

abundance: -
j_gene: TRBJ2-7
d_gene: -
v_gene: TRBV7-8
len: 13
CDR3nt: TGTGCCAGCAGCTTCGGGCGGGGCTACGAGCAGTACTTC
CDR3aa: CASSFGRGYEQYF

abundance: -
j_gene: TRBJ2-1
d_gene: -
v_gene: TRBV14
len: 16
CDR3nt: TGTGCCAGCAGCAAGGGGGTAGGGGCCATCTACAATGAGCAGTTCTTC
CDR3aa: CASSKGVGAIYNEQFF

abundance: once
j_gene: TRBJ2-7
d_gene: -
v_gene: TRBV7-2
len: 14
CDR3nt: TGTGCCAGCAGCTTAGACCAGGGTTCCCTCGAGCAGTACTTC
CDR3aa: CASSLDQGSLEQYF

abundance: -
j_gene: TRBJ1-2
d_gene: TRBD1
v_gene: TRBV6-5
len: 16
CDR3nt: TGTGCCAGCAGTTATCACAGACAGGGGGCCAACGACGGCTACACCTTC
CDR3aa: CASSYHRQGANDGYTF

abundance: -
j_gene: TRBJ2-2
d_gene: -
v_gene: TRBV27
len: 15
CDR3nt: TGTGCCCCCTCCGGAGTCGGGGGTGGGACCGGGGAGCTGTTTTTT
CDR3aa: CAPSGVGGGTGELFF

abundance: -
j_gene: TRBJ1-1
d_gene: -
v_gene: TRBV6-5
len: 12
CDR3nt: TGTGCCAGCAGCAGGGTTAGCACTGAAGCTTTCTTT
CDR3aa: CASSRVSTEAFF

abundance: -
j_gene: TRBJ1-4
d_gene: -
v_gene: TRBV15
len: 15
CDR3nt: TGTGCCACCAGCAGAGATGGTCGGGCAGCCCCTAAACTGTTTTTT
CDR3aa: CATSRDGRAAPKLFF

abundance: -
j_gene: TRBJ2-6
d_gene: -
v_gene: TRBV18
len: 17
CDR3nt: TGTGCCAGCTCAAGAACCTGGGACAACTCTGGGGCCAACGTCCTGACTTTC
CDR3aa: CASSRTWDNSGANVLTF

abundance: -
j_gene: TRBJ1-1
d_gene: -
v_gene: TRBV7-3
len: 12
CDR3nt: TGTGCCAGCAGCTTAACGGGGTTAGAAGCTTTCTTT
CDR3aa: CASSLTGLEAFF

abundance: -
j_gene: TRBJ1-4
d_gene: TRBD1
v_gene: TRBV6-5
len: 15
CDR3nt: TGTGCCAGCAGCGCCCGGGACAGGGAATTTGAAAAACTGTTTTTT
CDR3aa: CASSARDREFEKLFF

abundance: -
j_gene: TRBJ1-5
d_gene: TRBD1
v_gene: TRBV27
len: 12
CDR3nt: TGTGCCAGCGGACAGGCAATTCAGCCCCAGCATTTT
CDR3aa: CASGQAIQPQHF

abundance: -
j_gene: TRBJ2-3
d_gene: -
v_gene: TRBV5-1
len: 16
CDR3nt: TGCGCCAGCAGCTTGGAACCCAGGGGCCCCACAGATACGCAGTATTTT
CDR3aa: CASSLEPRGPTDTQYF

abundance: -
j_gene: TRBJ1-5
d_gene: TRBD1
v_gene: TRBV10-3
len: 16
CDR3nt: TGTGCCACCAGTGGCAGGGGGCAGGGGAGCAATCAGCCCCAGCATTTT
CDR3aa: CATSGRGQGSNQPQHF

abundance: -
j_gene: TRBJ1-1
d_gene: -
v_gene: TRBV4-1
len: 14
CDR3nt: TGCGCCAGCAGCCAAGGATTTGAGAACACTGAAGCTTTCTTT
CDR3aa: CASSQGFENTEAFF

abundance: -
j_gene: TRBJ1-5
d_gene: TRBD1
v_gene: TRBV27
len: 14
CDR3nt: TGTGCCAGCAAAACCGGGACAGGGCTTCAGCCCCAGCATTTT
CDR3aa: CASKTGTGLQPQHF

abundance: -
j_gene: TRBJ2-5
d_gene: -
v_gene: TRBV9
len: 13
CDR3nt: TGTGCCAGCAGCGACCCGGGTTTCGAGACCCAGTACTTC
CDR3aa: CASSDPGFETQYF

abundance: -
j_gene: TRBJ1-3
d_gene: -
v_gene: TRBV6-5
len: 15
CDR3nt: TGTGCCAGCAGTTACCGGCTGGACTCTGGAAACACCATATATTTT
CDR3aa: CASSYRLDSGNTIYF

abundance: once
j_gene: TRBJ1-1
d_gene: -
v_gene: TRBV7-2
len: 14
CDR3nt: TGTGCCAGCAGCTTAGTTGGCGGGGTCACTGAAGCTTTCTTT
CDR3aa: CASSLVGGVTEAFF

abundance: -
j_gene: TRBJ2-5
d_gene: -
v_gene: TRBV25-1
len: 12
CDR3nt: TGTGCCAGCAGTGAATCCGGAGAGACCCAGTACTTC
CDR3aa: CASSESGETQYF

abundance: -
j_gene: TRBJ1-1
d_gene: -
v_gene: TRBV7-8
len: 15
CDR3nt: TGTGCCAGCAGCTTAGTAGGGCAGGGAGACACTGAAGCTTTCTTT
CDR3aa: CASSLVGQGDTEAFF

abundance: once
j_gene: TRBJ2-6
d_gene: -
v_gene: TRBV15
len: 16
CDR3nt: TGTGCCACCAGCAGATCTGGCAGCTCTGGGGCCAACGTCCTGACTTTC
CDR3aa: CATSRSGSSGANVLTF

abundance: -
j_gene: TRBJ2-3
d_gene: -
v_gene: TRBV10-1
len: 14
CDR3nt: TGCGCCAGCAGTGAAAAAAGGGGTACAGATACGCAGTATTTT
CDR3aa: CASSEKRGTDTQYF

abundance: -
j_gene: TRBJ1-5
d_gene: -
v_gene: TRBV19
len: 15
CDR3nt: TGTGCCAGTAGTATAATGGTGGCAGGGGTTCAGCCCCAGCATTTT
CDR3aa: CASSIMVAGVQPQHF

abundance: -
j_gene: TRBJ1-6
d_gene: -
v_gene: TRBV27
len: 16
CDR3nt: TGTGCCAGCAGTTTATCCCCGCCAGGGGCAGGATCACCCCTCCACTTT
CDR3aa: CASSLSPPGAGSPLHF

abundance: -
j_gene: TRBJ1-2
d_gene: -
v_gene: TRBV28
len: 13
CDR3nt: TGTGCCAGCAGTTTGGGCGACGCCTATGGCTACACCTTC
CDR3aa: CASSLGDAYGYTF

abundance: -
j_gene: TRBJ2-3
d_gene: -
v_gene: TRBV7-6
len: 14
CDR3nt: TGTGCCAGCAGCTTAGGGGGGTACACAGATACGCAGTATTTT
CDR3aa: CASSLGGYTDTQYF

abundance: -
j_gene: TRBJ2-1
d_gene: -
v_gene: TRBV9
len: 15
CDR3nt: TGTGCCAGCAGCCACGACTCCAACCCCCACAATGAGCAGTTCTTC
CDR3aa: CASSHDSNPHNEQFF

abundance: -
j_gene: TRBJ1-5
d_gene: TRBD1
v_gene: TRBV27
len: 16
CDR3nt: TGTGCCAGCAGTCCTACAGGGGCCCGGAGCAATCAGCCCCAGCATTTT
CDR3aa: CASSPTGARSNQPQHF

abundance: -
j_gene: TRBJ2-1
d_gene: TRBD2
v_gene: TRBV2
len: 14
CDR3nt: TGTGCCAGCGCCCTAGCGGGAGGGTACAATGAGCAGTTCTTC
CDR3aa: CASALAGGYNEQFF

abundance: -
j_gene: TRBJ1-4
d_gene: TRBD1
v_gene: TRBV5-1
len: 15
CDR3nt: TGCGCCAGCAGCTATTCGACAGGGAGGGATGAAAAACTGTTTTTT
CDR3aa: CASSYSTGRDEKLFF

abundance: -
j_gene: TRBJ1-2
d_gene: -
v_gene: TRBV18
len: 17
CDR3nt: TGTGCCAGCTCACTGTCGCGCCCGTTGGTGGGGGGGCTCGGCTACACCTTC
CDR3aa: CASSLSRPLVGGLGYTF

abundance: -
j_gene: TRBJ2-5
d_gene: TRBD1
v_gene: TRBV29-1
len: 11
CDR3nt: TGCAGCGCCCAGACAGGGGAGACCCAGTACTTC
CDR3aa: CSAQTGETQYF

abundance: -
j_gene: TRBJ2-5
d_gene: -
v_gene: TRBV28
len: 10
CDR3nt: TGTGCCAGCATAGGGGAGACCCAGTACTTC
CDR3aa: CASIGETQYF

abundance: -
j_gene: TRBJ1-4
d_gene: -
v_gene: TRBV18
len: 15
CDR3nt: TGTGCCAGCTCACCTCGCAGGGAAATCACCGGAAAACTGTTTTTT
CDR3aa: CASSPRREITGKLFF

abundance: -
j_gene: TRBJ2-3
d_gene: TRBD1
v_gene: TRBV4-1
len: 17
CDR3nt: TGCGCCAGCAGCCGCCAACCAGGGGGTACAAGCACAGATACGCAGTATTTT
CDR3aa: CASSRQPGGTSTDTQYF

abundance: -
j_gene: TRBJ1-2
d_gene: -
v_gene: TRBV5-1
len: 12
CDR3nt: TGCGCCAGCAGGGGGGTTAACTATGGCTACACCTTC
CDR3aa: CASRGVNYGYTF

abundance: once
j_gene: TRBJ2-1
d_gene: TRBD2
v_gene: TRBV7-9
len: 19
CDR3nt: TGTGCCAGCAGCTCTACAACTAGCGGGAGGTCTCAGATCTACAATGAGCAGTTCTTC
CDR3aa: CASSSTTSGRSQIYNEQFF

abundance: few
j_gene: TRBJ1-5
d_gene: -
v_gene: TRBV10-3
len: 13
CDR3nt: TGTGCCATCACCCGGGACCCCGATCAGCCCCAGCATTTT
CDR3aa: CAITRDPDQPQHF